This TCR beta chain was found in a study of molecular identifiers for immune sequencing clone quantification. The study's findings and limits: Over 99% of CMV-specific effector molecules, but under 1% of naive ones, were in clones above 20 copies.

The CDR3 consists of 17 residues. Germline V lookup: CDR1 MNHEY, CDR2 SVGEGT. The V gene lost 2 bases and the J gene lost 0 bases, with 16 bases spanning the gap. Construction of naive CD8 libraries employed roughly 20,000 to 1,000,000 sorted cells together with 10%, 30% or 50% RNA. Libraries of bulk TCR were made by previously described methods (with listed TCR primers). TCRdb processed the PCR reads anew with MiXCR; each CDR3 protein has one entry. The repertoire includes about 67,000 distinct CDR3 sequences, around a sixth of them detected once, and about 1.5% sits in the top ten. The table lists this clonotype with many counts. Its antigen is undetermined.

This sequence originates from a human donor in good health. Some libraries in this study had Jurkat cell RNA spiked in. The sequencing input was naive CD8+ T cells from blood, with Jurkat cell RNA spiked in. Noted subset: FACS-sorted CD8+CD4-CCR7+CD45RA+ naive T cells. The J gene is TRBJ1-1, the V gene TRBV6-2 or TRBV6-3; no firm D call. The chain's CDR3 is CASSYQPVKKMNTEAFF. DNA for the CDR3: TGTGCCAGCAGTTACCAGCCAGTCAAGAAGATGAACACTGAAGCTTTCTTT.